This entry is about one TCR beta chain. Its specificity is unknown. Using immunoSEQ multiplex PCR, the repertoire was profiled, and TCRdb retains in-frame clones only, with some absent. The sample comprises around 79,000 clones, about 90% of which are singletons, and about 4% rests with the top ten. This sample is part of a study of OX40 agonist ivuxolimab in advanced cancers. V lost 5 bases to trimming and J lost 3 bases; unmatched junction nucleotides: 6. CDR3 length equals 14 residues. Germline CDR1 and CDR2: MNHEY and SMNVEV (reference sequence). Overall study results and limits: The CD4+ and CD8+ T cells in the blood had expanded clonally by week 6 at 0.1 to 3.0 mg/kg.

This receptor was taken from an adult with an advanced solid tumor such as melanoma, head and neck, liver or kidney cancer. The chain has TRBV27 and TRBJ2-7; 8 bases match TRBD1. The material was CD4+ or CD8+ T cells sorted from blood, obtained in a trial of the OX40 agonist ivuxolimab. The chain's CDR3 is CASSRQGHHYEQYF. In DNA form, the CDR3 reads TGTGCCAGCAGTAGACAGGGGCATCACTACGAGCAGTACTTC.